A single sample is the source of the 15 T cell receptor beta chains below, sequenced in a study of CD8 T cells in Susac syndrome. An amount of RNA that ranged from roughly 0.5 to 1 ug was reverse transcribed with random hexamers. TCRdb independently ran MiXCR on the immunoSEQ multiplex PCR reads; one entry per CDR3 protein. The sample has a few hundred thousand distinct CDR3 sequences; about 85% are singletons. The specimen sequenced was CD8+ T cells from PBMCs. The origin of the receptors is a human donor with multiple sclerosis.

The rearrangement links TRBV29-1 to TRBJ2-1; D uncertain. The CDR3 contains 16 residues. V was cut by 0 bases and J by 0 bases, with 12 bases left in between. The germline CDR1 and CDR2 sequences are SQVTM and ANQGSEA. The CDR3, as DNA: TGCAGCGTTGAAGATACTGGCGCAGGCTCCTACAATGAGCAGTTCTTC. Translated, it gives CSVEDTGAGSYNEQFF.

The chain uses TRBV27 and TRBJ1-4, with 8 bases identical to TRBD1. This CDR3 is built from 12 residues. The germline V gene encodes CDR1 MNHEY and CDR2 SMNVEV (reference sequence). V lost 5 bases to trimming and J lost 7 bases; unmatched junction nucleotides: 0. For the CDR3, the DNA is TGTGCCAGCAGTGGACAGGGTGAAAAACTGTTTTTT. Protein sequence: CASSGQGEKLFF. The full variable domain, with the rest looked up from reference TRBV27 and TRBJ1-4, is EAQVTQNPRYLITVTGKKLTVTCSQNMNHEYMSWYRQDPGLGLRQIYYSMNVEVTDKGDVPEGYKVSRKEKRNFPLILESPSPNQTSLYFCASSGQGEKLFFGSGTQLSVL.

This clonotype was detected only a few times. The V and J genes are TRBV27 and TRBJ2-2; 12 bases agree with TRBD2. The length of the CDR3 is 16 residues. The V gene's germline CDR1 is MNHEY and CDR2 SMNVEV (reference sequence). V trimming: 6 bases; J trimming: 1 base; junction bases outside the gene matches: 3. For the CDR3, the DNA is TGTGCCAGCAGCCGACTAGCGGGAGAGAACACCGGGGAGCTGTTTTTT. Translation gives CASSRLAGENTGELFF.

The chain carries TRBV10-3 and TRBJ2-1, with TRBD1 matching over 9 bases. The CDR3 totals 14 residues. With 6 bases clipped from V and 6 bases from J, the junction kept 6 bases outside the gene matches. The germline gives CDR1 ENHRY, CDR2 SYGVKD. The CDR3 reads CAIRKGDRVNEQFF. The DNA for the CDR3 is TGTGCCATCAGAAAAGGGGACAGGGTCAATGAGCAGTTCTTC.

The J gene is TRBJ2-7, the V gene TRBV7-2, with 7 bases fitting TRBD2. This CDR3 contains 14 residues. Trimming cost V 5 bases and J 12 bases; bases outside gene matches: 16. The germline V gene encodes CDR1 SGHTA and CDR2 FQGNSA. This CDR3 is CASSPRASGLTPYF. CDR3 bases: TGTGCCAGCAGCCCAAGGGCTAGCGGCCTGACCCCGTACTTC. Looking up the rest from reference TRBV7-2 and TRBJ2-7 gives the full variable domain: GAGVSQSPSNKVTEKGKDVELRCDPISGHTALYWYRQSLGQGLEFLIYFQGNSAPDKSGLPSDRFSAERTGGSVSTLTIQRTQQEDSAVYLCASSPRASGLTPYFGPGTRLTVT.

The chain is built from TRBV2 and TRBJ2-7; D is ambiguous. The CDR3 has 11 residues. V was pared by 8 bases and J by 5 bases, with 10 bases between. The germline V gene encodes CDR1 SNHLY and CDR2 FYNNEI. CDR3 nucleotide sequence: TGTGCCAGCCCAGGATCTGACGAGCAGTACTTC. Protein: CASPGSDEQYF.

The CDR3 spells CASSKRGLGGELFF. The CDR3 DNA reads TGTGCCAGCAGTAAAAGGGGGCTTGGCGGGGAGCTGTTTTTT. This chain uses TRBV7-3 with TRBJ2-2; 7 bases line up with TRBD1. With V trimmed by 6 bases and J by 7 bases, 8 bases remained unmatched. The CDR3 contains 14 residues. Germline loops: CDR1 SGHTA, CDR2 FQGTGA.

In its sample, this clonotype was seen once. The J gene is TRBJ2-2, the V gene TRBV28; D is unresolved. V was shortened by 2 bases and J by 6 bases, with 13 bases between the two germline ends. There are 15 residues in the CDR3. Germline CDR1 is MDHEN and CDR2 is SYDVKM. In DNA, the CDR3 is TGTGCCAGCAGTTTACGGCGGAAGGTGGCCGGGGAGCTGTTTTTT. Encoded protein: CASSLRRKVAGELFF.

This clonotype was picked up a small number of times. As DNA, the CDR3 is TGTGCCAGCAGTTACTCGGGACCGAGTACGGAAGGCTACACCTTC. This sequence encodes CASSYSGPSTEGYTF. The V and J genes are TRBV6-5 and TRBJ1-2; tentative D call: TRBD1 (5 bases). There are 15 residues in the CDR3. Germline V lookup: CDR1 MNHEY, CDR2 SVGAGI. V was clipped by 0 bases and J by 8 bases, with 16 bases between them.

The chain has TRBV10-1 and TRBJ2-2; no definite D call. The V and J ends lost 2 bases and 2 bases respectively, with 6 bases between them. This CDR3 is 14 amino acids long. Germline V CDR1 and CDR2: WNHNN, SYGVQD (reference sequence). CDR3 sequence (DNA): TGCGCCAGCAGTGAGAATGGTAACACCGGGGAGCTGTTTTTT. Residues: CASSENGNTGELFF.

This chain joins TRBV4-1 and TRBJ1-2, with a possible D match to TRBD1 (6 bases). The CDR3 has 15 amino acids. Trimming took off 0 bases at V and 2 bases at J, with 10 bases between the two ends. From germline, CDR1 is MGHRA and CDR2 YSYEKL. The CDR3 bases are TGCGCCAGCAGCCAAGAATTAGGGACAAACTATGGCTACACCTTC. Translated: CASSQELGTNYGYTF.

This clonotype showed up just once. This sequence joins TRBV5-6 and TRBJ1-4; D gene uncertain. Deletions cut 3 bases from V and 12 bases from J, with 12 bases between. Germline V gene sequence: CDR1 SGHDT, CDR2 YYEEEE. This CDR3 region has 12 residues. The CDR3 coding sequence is TGTGCCAGCAGCTGGACGGGCCGGGAACTGTTTTTT. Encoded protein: CASSWTGRELFF.

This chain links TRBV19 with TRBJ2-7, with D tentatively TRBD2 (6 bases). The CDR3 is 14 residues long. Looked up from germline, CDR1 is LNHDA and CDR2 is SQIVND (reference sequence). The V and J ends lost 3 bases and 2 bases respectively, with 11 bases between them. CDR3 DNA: TGTGCCAGTAGTATTGTAGCGGAGACCTACGAGCAGTACTTC. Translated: CASSIVAETYEQYF.

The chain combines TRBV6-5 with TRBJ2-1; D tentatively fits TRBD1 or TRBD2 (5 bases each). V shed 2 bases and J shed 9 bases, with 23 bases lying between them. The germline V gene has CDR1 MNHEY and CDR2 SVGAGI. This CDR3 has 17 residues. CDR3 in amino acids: CASSYTPWASNRGEQFF. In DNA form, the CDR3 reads TGTGCCAGCAGTTACACCCCGTGGGCTAGCAATAGGGGTGAGCAGTTCTTC.

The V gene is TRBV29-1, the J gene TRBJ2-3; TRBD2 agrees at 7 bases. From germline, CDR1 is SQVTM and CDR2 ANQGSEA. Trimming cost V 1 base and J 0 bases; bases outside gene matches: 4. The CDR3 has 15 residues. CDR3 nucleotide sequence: TGCAGCGTTGAAGGGGGAGGGCTAAGCACAGATACGCAGTATTTT. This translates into CSVEGGGLSTDTQYF.